The count of the clone carrying this T cell receptor beta chain is one. Antigen: not known. PCR employed 60 Vbeta and 13 Jbeta primers. This table comes from immunoSEQ multiplex PCR, and its TCRdb copy is limited to in-frame clones, with some not included. The sample shows under 150,000 clones, around 80% of them seen only once. This CDR3 is built from 10 residues. V was pared by 10 bases and J by 9 bases, with 12 bases between. Germline CDR1 and CDR2: MDHEN and SYDVKM. This sample was taken from a study of cytomegalovirus exposure and HLA in healthy donors. Study findings and constraints: What a later analysis reportedly showed was that an Asian-associated ancestry cluster had fewer N-insertions than the 666-donor mean. On later analysis, the bulk of CMV-associated TCR beta chains appeared to be HLA-restricted.

This chain connects TRBV28 to TRBJ1-1, with D possibly being TRBD1 (6 bases). The sample consisted of PBMCs. The clonotype comes from a boy between 2 and 10 years old in good health and CMV-seronegative. The chain's CDR3 is CATLDSQAFF. CDR3 DNA: TGTGCCACCTTGGACAGCCAAGCTTTCTTT.